What follows are 22 T cell receptor beta chains derived from one specimen sequenced in a study of naive and memory T cell subsets. The beta constant-region primer was an equimolar mix of two oligonucleotides covering TRBC1 and TRBC2. Via MiXCR, TCRdb re-called the UMI-ligation and nested PCR reads, giving one row per CDR3 protein. The repertoire consists of 130,000 to 150,000 distinct CDR3 sequences, with more than 15% occurring once and the leading ten covering roughly 0.14%. Sequencing input: naive CD4+ T cells from blood. The receptors derive from a human donor in good health.

This clonotype came up a few times. This sequence joins TRBV24-1 and TRBJ2-7; D possibly corresponds to TRBD2 (5 bases). Trimming stripped 0 bases from V and 5 bases from J, with 10 bases between. CDR3 length: 14 amino acids. The V gene's germline CDR1 is KGHDR and CDR2 SFDVKD. The CDR3 here is CATSDLGISDEQYF. The CDR3 DNA reads as TGTGCCACCAGTGATTTGGGGATTAGCGACGAGCAGTACTTC.

This chain uses TRBV10-3 with TRBJ2-3, with D hard to call. Trimming pared 4 bases from V and 2 bases from J, leaving 13 bases between. Germline CDR1 reads ENHRY; CDR2 reads SYGVKD. This CDR3 spans 15 amino acids. The CDR3 nucleotides read TGTGCCATCAGTGGGGGAACTACCCTCACAGATACGCAGTATTTT. This translates into CAISGGTTLTDTQYF.

This clonotype was counted a few times. The chain employs TRBV12-3 or TRBV12-4 and TRBJ2-7; TRBD2 matches at 10 bases. The CDR3 loop spans 15 amino acids. V shed 2 bases and J 6 bases; nucleotides not matched to a gene: 7. The CDR3 sequence is CASSLSSGRAPEQYF. The CDR3 DNA follows: TGTGCCAGCAGTTTAAGCAGCGGGAGGGCCCCCGAGCAGTACTTC.

This clonotype turned up a few times. V and J are TRBV7-9 and TRBJ1-5; no firm D call. The V and J ends lost 1 base and 10 bases respectively, with 14 bases between them. The germline V gene encodes CDR1 SEHNR and CDR2 FQNEAQ (reference sequence). The CDR3 sequence is 14 residues long. The CDR3 here is CASSLEGGRSPQHF. In nucleotides, the CDR3 is TGTGCCAGCAGCTTAGAGGGAGGGAGATCTCCCCAGCATTTT.

The chain joins TRBV4-1 to TRBJ1-1; D remains ambiguous. CDR1 MGHRA and CDR2 YSYEKL come from the germline V gene. Trimming shortened V by 1 base and J by 3 bases, and 9 bases separated the two germline ends. The CDR3 is 14 residues long. CDR3 region: CASSQVYLDTEAFF. The DNA for the CDR3 is TGCGCCAGCAGCCAAGTATATTTAGACACTGAAGCTTTCTTT.

This clonotype showed up just a few times. Here the CDR3 reads CASSYRTSGIYEQYF. The CDR3 bases are TGTGCCAGCAGTTACAGGACTAGCGGGATATACGAGCAGTACTTC. The J gene is TRBJ2-7, the V gene TRBV6-5; 12 bases line up with TRBD2. V gave up 2 bases and J gave up 4 bases; unmatched junction bases: 3. Germline V gives CDR1 MNHEY, CDR2 SVGAGI. The CDR3 totals 15 residues.

This sequence joins TRBV19 and TRBJ1-4, with D possibly being TRBD1 (6 bases). The CDR3 spans 14 residues. V was pared by 5 bases and J by 5 bases, with 12 bases between. Germline V lookup: CDR1 LNHDA, CDR2 SQIVND (reference sequence). The DNA of the CDR3 is TGTGCCAGTAGTTCCTCTGGACAGAATGAAAAACTGTTTTTT. Protein sequence: CASSSSGQNEKLFF.

This clonotype was seen many times. CDR3 region: CASSPGQGGYGYTF. CDR3 coding DNA: TGTGCCAGCAGCCCGGGACAGGGAGGCTATGGCTACACCTTC. The chain combines TRBV7-2 with TRBJ1-2, with 9 bases fitting TRBD1. CDR3 length: 14 residues. The germline V gene encodes CDR1 SGHTA and CDR2 FQGNSA. V lost 5 bases and J lost 4; bases outside the gene matches: 5.

V and J are TRBV4-2 and TRBJ1-5; tentatively, D is TRBD1 (5 bases). Germline CDR1 and CDR2: LGHNA and YNFKEQ. This CDR3 is built from 13 residues. The V end lost 5 bases, the J end lost 4 bases, and 9 bases lay between the germline ends. CDR3 sequence: CASSGGENQPQHF. The CDR3 DNA reads TGTGCCAGCAGCGGGGGGGAGAATCAGCCCCAGCATTTT.

This chain joins TRBV29-1 and TRBJ2-3, with D tentatively TRBD1 or TRBD2 (5 bases each). The CDR3 consists of 15 residues. Per the germline V gene, CDR1 is SQVTM and CDR2 is ANQGSEA. Between the trimmed V and J ends, which lost 4 bases and 4 bases, there was a span of 18 bases. The CDR3 reads CSVVGIGETADTQYF. CDR3 nucleotides: TGCAGCGTTGTTGGAATAGGGGAGACAGCAGATACGCAGTATTTT.

This clonotype occurred once. This rearrangement joins TRBV10-3 to TRBJ2-3; possibly TRBD1 or TRBD2 for D (5 bases each). CDR1 and CDR2 from the germline V gene are ENHRY and SYGVKD. CDR3 length: 15 amino acids. V lost 5 bases and J lost 1, with 13 bases in between. CDR3 protein: CAISLMQGGTDTQYF. The CDR3 bases are TGTGCCATCAGTCTGATGCAGGGAGGCACAGATACGCAGTATTTT.

This clonotype was seen only a few times. The rearrangement uses TRBV7-2 and TRBJ1-2, with D hard to call. V was shortened by 5 bases and J by 10 bases, with 26 bases between the two germline ends. In germline, CDR1 is SGHTA, CDR2 FQGNSA. This CDR3 contains 16 residues. CDR3 amino acids: CASSPSPSGGVFDYTF. As DNA, the CDR3 is TGTGCCAGCAGCCCCTCGCCGTCCGGAGGAGTCTTCGACTACACCTTC.

J is TRBJ1-6 and V is TRBV7-2; D uncertain. V dropped 5 bases and J dropped 2 bases, with 13 bases sitting between them. The germline V gene encodes CDR1 SGHTA and CDR2 FQGNSA. There are 16 residues in the CDR3. The CDR3: CASSINSVPYNSPLHF. CDR3 nucleotides: TGTGCCAGCAGCATCAACAGTGTTCCCTATAATTCACCCCTCCACTTT.

This clonotype was seen a few times. The genes are TRBV30 and TRBJ2-1, with 9 bases identical to TRBD2. In germline, CDR1 is GTSNPN, CDR2 SVGIG (reference sequence). The CDR3 totals 13 residues. V trimming: 6 bases; J trimming: 3 bases; junction bases outside the gene matches: 3. CDR3 coding DNA: TGTGCCTGTTCTAGCGGGGACTACAATGAGCAGTTCTTC. Translation: CACSSGDYNEQFF. Drawing the rest from reference TRBV30 and TRBJ2-1, the complete variable domain is SQTIHQWPATLVQPVGSPLSLECTVEGTSNPNLYWYRQAAGRGLQLLFYSVGIGQISSEVPQNLSASRPQDRQFILSSKKLLLSDSGFYLCACSSGDYNEQFFGPGTRLTVL.

V usage is TRBV27 and J usage is TRBJ2-7; the D is unclear. This CDR3 has 13 residues. Germline V gene sequence: CDR1 MNHEY, CDR2 SMNVEV (reference sequence). V lost 9 bases to trimming and J lost 5 bases, with 17 bases between them. CDR3 protein: CASCTVPGNEQYF. CDR3 sequence (DNA): TGTGCCAGTTGTACGGTTCCTGGAAACGAGCAGTACTTC.

This clonotype was counted only a few times. The chain combines TRBV7-6 with TRBJ2-5; D may match TRBD1 or TRBD2 (5 bases each). The CDR3 runs to 14 residues. Trimming removed 5 bases from V and 5 bases from J, with 15 bases in between. Germline V CDR1 and CDR2: SGHVS, FNYEAQ. The CDR3 sequence is CASSPGTARETQYF. The CDR3 region has the DNA TGTGCCAGCAGCCCGGGGACCGCCCGGGAGACCCAGTACTTC.

The chain employs TRBV20-1 and TRBJ2-1, with TRBD2 identical over 11 bases. The germline V gene has CDR1 DFQATT and CDR2 SNEGSKA (reference sequence). This CDR3 spans 18 amino acids. Trimming at V came to 8 bases and at J to 6 bases, leaving 21 bases not matched to a gene. The CDR3 region has the DNA TGCAGTTCGCGGCCCAGAGGTAGCGGGAGGGCCGATGTCAATGAGCAGTTCTTC. Translating it yields CSSRPRGSGRADVNEQFF.

The chain joins TRBV7-8 to TRBJ1-5; TRBD1 is a possible D gene (6 bases). The germline V and J ends were trimmed by 4 bases and 3 bases, with 19 bases remaining between them. This CDR3 region has 17 residues. Germline V CDR1 and CDR2: SGHVS, FQNEAQ. The CDR3, as DNA: TGTGCCAGCAGCTATCAGCCGGGGGCTAAGTTCAATCAGCCCCAGCATTTT. Translating it yields CASSYQPGAKFNQPQHF.

The chain combines TRBV7-2 with TRBJ1-1, with a tentative D call TRBD1 (6 bases). Between the trimmed V and J ends, which lost 4 bases and 4 bases, there was a span of 13 bases. This CDR3 comprises 14 residues. CDR1 is SGHTA, CDR2 FQGNSA, per germline. CDR3 sequence: CASSYRGGPTEAFF. As DNA, the CDR3 is TGTGCCAGCAGCTATCGGGGGGGGCCCACTGAAGCTTTCTTT.

The chain couples TRBV4-1 to TRBJ2-7; D not resolved. The V and J ends lost 1 base and 3 bases respectively, with 7 bases between them. The length of the CDR3 is 13 residues. Per germline, CDR1 MGHRA and CDR2 YSYEKL. The CDR3 loop is CASSQGWVYEQYF. CDR3 coding DNA: TGCGCCAGCAGCCAAGGCTGGGTCTACGAGCAGTACTTC.

The chain carries TRBV20-1 and TRBJ2-7; D possibly corresponds to TRBD2 (5 bases). Per the germline V gene, CDR1 is DFQATT and CDR2 is SNEGSKA (reference sequence). The CDR3 covers 15 residues. Trimming pared 3 bases from V and 5 bases from J, leaving 20 bases between. The CDR3 nucleotides are TGCAGTGCTAGGCCCTTAAGGGAGTTTTACCACGAGCAGTACTTC. This sequence encodes CSARPLREFYHEQYF.

V and J are TRBV12-3 or TRBV12-4 and TRBJ1-5; D not resolved. The CDR3 is 13 residues long. Trimming removed 3 bases from V and 7 bases from J, with 10 bases in between. CDR3 coding DNA: TGTGCCAGCAGTTTGGGATCGAAACAGCCCCAGCATTTT. This gives the protein CASSLGSKQPQHF.